Included here is one T cell receptor (beta chain) sequence, with context. The antigen this receptor binds is unknown. No per-base quality is available; no much larger clone lies one base away. The time point label for this specimen denotes: cycle 1 day 1 (C1D1), immediately before nivolumab initiation. Every trial patient had relapsed following autologous stem cell transplantation, and prior brentuximab vedotin exposure was what differed among cohorts A, B and C. A total of over 50 patients with relapsed/refractory classical Hodgkin lymphoma made up the trial cohort, and each patient's best overall response was complete response, partial response or progressive disease. In the multi-cohort phase II CheckMate 205 trial, trial patients received single-agent nivolumab. An independent review committee assessed best overall response using the 2007 International Working Group response criteria. Trial PBMCs were obtained immediately prior to nivolumab initiation (C1D1) and on therapy at cycle 2 day 1 and cycle 4 day 1. Peripheral blood was collected in 8 mL Vacutainer Cell Preparation Tubes, from which PBMCs were isolated by centrifugation and then cryopreserved.

Genomic DNA was isolated using the Qiagen DNeasy kit from unsorted PBMCs as well as from negatively selected CD4+ and CD8+ fractions. Using primers that anneal to V and J segments, immunoSEQ multiplex PCR amplified the TCR beta CDR3 regions. Amplification bias was minimized using a synthetic immune receptor repertoire, and residual bias was removed computationally after sequencing. As for how the authors treated the data: Custom Python scripts were used to quantify repertoire diversity as the Shannon entropy index. Unsorted, CD4+ and CD8+ repertoires were analyzed separately, except in combined analyses where CD4+ and CD8+ sequences were merged in silico. A clone counted as expanded when the clone's frequency after treatment rose at least 2-fold relative to C1D1, and clones undetected at baseline were given a pseudocount of 0.5. Singleton clones were defined as clones with 0 or 1 copy at C1D1, and non-singleton clones were defined as clones with 2 or more copies. Clones expanded in unsorted samples were annotated as CD4+, CD8+ or unknown by matching protein sequences in sorted samples from the same patient. Wilcoxon tests were applied to paired samples to test diversity changes from C1D1 to C4D1. The clones in this table, taken by TCRdb from immuneACCESS, are in-frame only. Not every clone is retained; where verified, under half of the shortfall comes from an unresolved V gene, and the cause of the rest is unknown. V, J and clone size are taken as reported in that table, and D and trimming were inferred from the DNA itself. The sample table records nearly 55,000 clones; 81% of these occur just once. Approximately 15% of the sample is taken by the ten largest.

The data were taken from a study of PD-1 blockade in classical Hodgkin lymphoma (TCRdb year 2020). Background for the entire study: Nivolumab dosing was 3 mg/kg intravenously every 2 weeks, continuing until either disease progression or unacceptable toxicity. To define a peripheral blood immune signature of response to PD-1 blockade in classical Hodgkin lymphoma, the study combined TCR beta sequencing with CyTOF.

Points the paper makes about the study in general: A significant rise by C4D1 was seen in CD4+ but not CD8+ TCR diversity (p=0.0027 vs p=0.16), with the rise being most apparent in complete responders (p=0.02). Lower diversity was seen in patients whose nivolumab began less than 1 year after ASCT, and these patients were left out of later analyses so that immune reconstitution would not confound the results. Baseline TCR diversity was reported as lower in newly diagnosed patients than in healthy donors, and lower still in relapsed/refractory patients. Baseline diversity similar to that of newly diagnosed patients was observed in trial patients achieving complete response, whereas significantly lower diversity was observed in partial responders and progressors. Only a single clinical trial cohort was studied, and what caused the repertoire differences, possibly disease activity or prior therapy, remained undefined.

CDR3 length: 13 amino acids, cysteine to phenylalanine. Only the CDR3 part of the read is kept: 39 bases, read in frame from the first base. The trim is 0 bases for V and 2 bases for J, with a gap of 5 bases between the germline ends. From the germline V gene, CDR1 is SGHDT and CDR2 is YYEEEE. The sequences come from peripheral blood mononuclear cells (PBMCs), collected at baseline. The receptor was derived from a human donor with classical Hodgkin lymphoma. This chain joins TRBV5-6 to TRBJ2-5; no confident D gene assignment can be made. The bases are TGTGCCAGCAGCTTGGGCGGACAAGAGACCCAGTACTTC. This gives the protein CASSLGGQETQYF.